Listed here are 2 T cell receptor beta chains from one sample, sequenced in a study of regulatory T cells in long-lasting Graves disease. Time point here: persistent/refractory GD, antithyroid drugs over 5 years with positive TRAb. The TCR library was made from RNA that had been extracted from PBMCs in TRIzol. To make TCR beta libraries, researchers used iRepertoire HTBI primers and Arm-PCR of CDR3 regions. TCRdb ran MiXCR on the multiplex PCR reads and lists one entry per CDR3 protein. The repertoire holds some 370,000 distinct CDR3 sequences, with roughly 23% as singletons. Material: peripheral blood mononuclear cells (PBMCs), obtained when the disease was refractory, from a patient treated with antithyroid drugs. Source of these receptors: a woman in her thirties or forties with Graves disease.

Note on this clonotype: One junction end disagrees with the germline gene, perhaps due to a read error. V usage is TRBV29-1 and J usage is TRBJ2-2; 10 positions agree with TRBD1. The CDR3 length is 13 residues. Germline CDR1 is SQVTM and CDR2 is ANQGSEA. CDR3 residues: CSVDRGRTGGLFF. The CDR3 nucleotides are TGCAGCGTAGACAGGGGGCGAACCGGGGGGCTGTTTTTT.

CDR3 residues: CASRGRWDQPQHF. The DNA of the CDR3 is TGTGCCAGCAGAGGTCGTTGGGATCAGCCCCAGCATTTT. The J gene is TRBJ1-5, the V gene TRBV2, with D unresolved. The CDR3 runs 13 residues. V shed 6 bases and J shed 5 bases, with 11 bases lying between them. From germline, CDR1 is SNHLY and CDR2 FYNNEI.